This TCR beta chain was sequenced during a study of cytomegalovirus exposure and HLA in healthy donors. The data were produced by immunoSEQ multiplex PCR, yet TCRdb's version contains in-frame clones alone and is incomplete. Found here are more than 150,000 clones, around 84% of them singletons; the top ten hold more than 6.5%. The trim removed 6 bases at V and 1 base at J, leaving 6 bases unmatched. The CDR3 is 14 amino acids. Germline V CDR1 and CDR2: SGHRS, YFSETQ. Input material: PBMCs. The clonotype comes from a man aged 18 to 29 in good health and CMV-seropositive. The chain links TRBV5-1 to TRBJ2-5, with 7 nucleotides matching TRBD2. The CDR3 bases are TGCGCCAGCAACCCGGGGGGAGGCCAAGAGACCCAGTACTTC. It encodes CASNPGGGQETQYF.